This entry features one T cell receptor beta chain sequence. The time point was: patch test 1, 2 weeks after DPC sensitization. Treatment described: therapeutic diphenylcyclopropenone sensitization with weekly scalp DPC. The CDR3 covers 14 residues. Trimming shortened V by 3 bases and J by 5 bases, and 14 bases separated the two germline ends. Looked up from germline, CDR1 is MGHDK and CDR2 is SYGVNS. The data were taken from a study of human T cells and chemical hapten exposure. TCRdb re-called the RACE reads through MiXCR, storing one row per CDR3 protein. The sample yields 370,000 or so distinct CDR3 sequences, more than 4.5% seen once.

The source was whole blood, collected in connection with sensitization to the hapten diphenylcyclopropenone (DPC). This TCR was sampled from a woman in her 50s with alopecia areata. Some clones in this sample may be carry-over from other donors' samples. The chain is built from TRBV25-1 and TRBJ2-7; D is perhaps TRBD1 or TRBD2 (5 bases each). The CDR3 is CASSDWGRLDEQYF. The CDR3 DNA follows: TGTGCCAGCAGTGATTGGGGACGCCTTGACGAGCAGTACTTC.